This T cell receptor (beta chain) is from a study of Graves' ophthalmopathy and Graves' hyperthyroidism. Across the study: The blood sample was drawn at first diagnosis and before any treatment. Findings and caveats of the study: Most clonotypes expanded in thyroid above 0.001 frequency were present in blood too. Prediction of ophthalmopathy progression reached approximately 64% sensitivity and about 72% specificity.

This clonotype was detected only a few times. Its antigen is still unknown. Germline assignment: CDR1 SNHLY and CDR2 FYNNEI. Trimming removed 4 bases from V and 8 bases from J, with 12 bases in between. CDR3 length: 14 amino acids. RNA transcripts were the source from which TCR beta CDR3 regions were amplified. In the first round, RT-PCR was carried out with HTBI primers, and a multiplex PCR formed the second round. Via MiXCR, TCRdb re-called the multiplex PCR reads, giving one row per CDR3 protein. The sample lists 260,000 or so distinct CDR3 sequences; around 42% were seen once. Ophthalmopathy in the donors was of moderate-to-severe activity, with CAS ≥3, NOSPECS ≥4 and duration under 3 months.

The receptor was isolated from an adult man with Graves' ophthalmopathy. V is TRBV2 and J is TRBJ1-6; no clear D gene. The specimen sequenced was peripheral blood. The CDR3 here is CASSGKGFYSPLHF. CDR3 DNA: TGTGCCAGCAGTGGGAAGGGTTTCTATTCACCCCTCCACTTT.